These 25 T cell receptor beta chains were sequenced from one sample in a study of blood T cell repertoires in COVID-19. TCRdb's copy holds only in-frame clones and misses some; the assay was immunoSEQ multiplex PCR. This table has about 210,000 clones, around three quarters appearing once. The sequencing input was peripheral blood. The source of these receptors is a woman between 70 and 85 years old with acute or convalescent COVID-19.

The V call is TRBV7-8, the J call TRBJ2-3; tentative D call: TRBD2 (6 bases). Germline CDR1 SGHVS, CDR2 FQNEAQ. V lost 0 bases and J 11 bases, leaving 9 bases between the germline ends. The length of the CDR3 is 12 residues. The CDR3 nucleotides are TGTGCCAGCAGCTTAGCCGGGGGTCTGCAGTATTTT. Its translation: CASSLAGGLQYF.

This chain uses TRBV9 with TRBJ2-1, with 9 bases fitting TRBD1. The CDR3 runs to 18 residues. Trimming at V came to 3 bases and at J to 8 bases, leaving 18 bases not matched to a gene. CDR1 and CDR2 from the germline V gene are SGDLS and YYNGEE. Written as DNA, the CDR3 is TGTGCCAGCAGCGCTTCCTTTTCCGGGACAGGGTATTCGGATGAGCAGTTCTTC. This gives the protein CASSASFSGTGYSDEQFF.

This chain connects TRBV21-1 to TRBJ2-7; the D call TRBD2 from the table was never checked on the DNA. TRBV21-1 is reported as a pseudogene. CDR3 length: 19 amino acids. DNA for the CDR3: TGTGCCAGCAGCAAAGCGCTAGCAGAATCCGAAGTTGGAACCTACGAGCAGTACGTC. Amino acid sequence: CASSKALAESEVGTYEQYV.

The chain is built from TRBV30 and TRBJ2-7; D is possibly TRBD1 (6 bases). Trimming left V 2 bases short and J 7 bases short, with 12 bases between. This CDR3 region has 12 residues. Germline V gene sequence: CDR1 GTSNPN, CDR2 SVGIG (reference sequence). The CDR3 region is CAWSTTGWEQYV. CDR3 DNA: TGTGCCTGGAGTACTACAGGGTGGGAGCAGTACGTC.

The chain carries TRBV11-2 and TRBJ1-1; no reliable D call. The V gene's germline CDR1 is SGHAT and CDR2 FQNNGV. Trimming stripped 5 bases from V and 4 bases from J, with 8 bases between. CDR3 length equals 12 residues. The CDR3 reads CASSLSLTEAFF. The CDR3 nucleotides are TGTGCCAGCAGCCTTTCTCTCACTGAAGCTTTCTTT.

This chain uses TRBV29-1 with TRBJ1-1, with D perhaps TRBD1 (6 bases). Germline CDR1 reads SQVTM; CDR2 reads ANQGSEA. V gave up 4 bases and J gave up 5 bases, with 14 bases separating them. The CDR3 has 13 amino acids. The CDR3 loop reads CSVVRGGRTEAFF. Written as DNA, the CDR3 is TGCAGCGTTGTCCGCGGGGGGCGAACTGAAGCTTTCTTT.

The CDR3 DNA reads TGTGCCACCAGCAGAGATCTAGCGGGGGGGCTAATCTCAGATACGCAGTATTTT. Translated: CATSRDLAGGLISDTQYF. This chain joins TRBV15 and TRBJ2-3; 12 bases fit TRBD2. Unmatched junction bases numbered 8, after V lost 0 bases and J lost 4 bases. This CDR3 contains 18 residues. Germline CDR1 and CDR2: LNHNV and YYDKDF (reference sequence). Full variable domain (outside the CDR3, taken from reference TRBV15 and TRBJ2-3): DAMVIQNPRYQVTQFGKPVTLSCSQTLNHNVMYWYQQKSSQAPKLLFHYYDKDFNNEADTPDNFQSRRPNTSFCFLDIRSPGLGDTAMYLCATSRDLAGGLISDTQYFGPGTRLTVL.

This rearrangement joins TRBV10-3 to TRBJ2-1; 7 nucleotides line up with TRBD2. The length of the CDR3 is 17 residues. V trimming: 8 bases; J trimming: 1 base; junction bases outside the gene matches: 14. The V gene's germline CDR1 is ENHRY and CDR2 SYGVKD. CDR3 sequence reads: CAIGRGPLIGSYNEQFF. The CDR3 DNA sequence: TGTGCCATCGGGAGGGGACCCCTGATCGGGTCCTACAATGAGCAGTTCTTC.

The gene calls are TRBV5-1 and TRBJ1-1, with D unresolved. This CDR3 has 15 amino acids. CDR1 is SGHRS, CDR2 YFSETQ, per germline. V lost 0 bases and J lost 4, with 13 bases in between. The CDR3 DNA reads TGCGCCAGCAGCTTGGACGGGGAGAGGTTCACTGAAGCTTTCTTT. Translated: CASSLDGERFTEAFF.

The V and J genes are TRBV4-2 and TRBJ1-5; D may be TRBD1 (5 bases). This CDR3 spans 16 amino acids. Germline V gene data show CDR1 as LGHNA and CDR2 as YNFKEQ. V gave up 0 bases and J gave up 5 bases, with 14 bases separating them. The CDR3 coding sequence is TGTGCCAGCAGCCAAGAAGGTTCAGGGCCCGATCAGCCCCAGCATTTT. Residues: CASSQEGSGPDQPQHF.

The genes are TRBV30 and TRBJ2-5; D is possibly TRBD2 (5 bases). Trimming removed 0 bases from V and 7 bases from J, with 24 bases in between. The germline CDR1 and CDR2 sequences are GTSNPN and SVGIG (reference sequence). CDR3 length: 17 amino acids. CDR3 nucleotides: TGTGCCTGGAGTGTACAATCCTTAGCGTCCCAAGGCGGGACCCAGTACTTC. As protein: CAWSVQSLASQGGTQYF. The variable domain in full, completed from reference TRBV30 and TRBJ2-5, reads SQTIHQWPATLVQPVGSPLSLECTVEGTSNPNLYWYRQAAGRGLQLLFYSVGIGQISSEVPQNLSASRPQDRQFILSSKKLLLSDSGFYLCAWSVQSLASQGGTQYFGPGTRLLVL.

The chain employs TRBV29-1 and TRBJ1-4; 8 positions agree with TRBD1. CDR1 and CDR2 (germline): SQVTM, ANQGSEA. Germline trimming cut 1 base from V and 2 bases from J; bases unmatched to any gene: 0. The CDR3 runs to 14 residues. The CDR3, as DNA: TGCAGCGTTGAAGGGACAGGGACTAATGAAAAACTGTTTTTT. It is translated as CSVEGTGTNEKLFF.

This clone occurred once. V and J are TRBV13 and TRBJ2-3, with D maybe TRBD2 (6 bases). The CDR3 is made up of 15 amino acids. The V end lost 4 bases, the J end lost 2 bases, and 13 bases lay between the germline ends. Germline V gene data show CDR1 as PRHDT and CDR2 as FYEKMQ (reference sequence). The CDR3 DNA reads TGTGCCAGCAGCTCCCGGGGGAGCTACACAGATACGCAGTATTTT. As protein: CASSSRGSYTDTQYF.

This chain joins TRBV19 and TRBJ1-4; 9 nucleotides line up with TRBD1. The germline V gene encodes CDR1 LNHDA and CDR2 SQIVND (reference sequence). The CDR3 has 16 residues. Losses at the gene ends were 6 bases for V and 8 bases for J; bases not matched to a gene: 13. The CDR3 coding sequence is TGTGCCAGTAGATCAAGACCGGGACAGGGTGAAGAAAAACTGTTTTTT. This gives the protein CASRSRPGQGEEKLFF.

The rearrangement joins TRBV18 to TRBJ2-7, with D possibly being TRBD2 (6 bases). The CDR3 consists of 13 residues. V gave up 3 bases and J gave up 3 bases, with 9 bases separating them. CDR1 is KGHSH, CDR2 LQKENI, per germline. CDR3 sequence reads: CASSPGGNYEQYF. The CDR3 DNA reads TGTGCCAGCTCACCGGGGGGAAACTACGAGCAGTACTTC.

This rearrangement joins TRBV4-1 to TRBJ2-1; 10 nucleotides line up with TRBD2. Germline V gene sequence: CDR1 MGHRA, CDR2 YSYEKL. J lost 7 bases, V lost 6 bases, and 6 bases had no gene match. The CDR3 is 14 residues long. CDR3 nucleotides: TGCGCCAGCAGATTAGCGGGGGGCCCTAATGAGCAGTTCTTC. Residues: CASRLAGGPNEQFF.

The rearrangement joins TRBV10-2 to TRBJ1-1, with no clear D. Germline loops: CDR1 WSHSY, CDR2 SAAADI. The length of the CDR3 is 14 residues. Trimming removed 2 bases from V and 6 bases from J, with 13 bases in between. Here the CDR3 reads CASSEVGAGAEAFF. Written as DNA, the CDR3 is TGCGCCAGCAGTGAGGTTGGAGCGGGAGCTGAAGCTTTCTTT.

This clone turned up a few times. CDR3 DNA: TGTGCCAGCAGCTTAGTCGGGACAGGGTGGAACACTGAAGCTTTCTTT. It is translated as CASSLVGTGWNTEAFF. V gene TRBV7-2 combines with J gene TRBJ1-1; TRBD1 matches 9 bases. Trimming at V came to 1 base and at J to 1 base, leaving 4 bases not matched to a gene. CDR1 SGHTA and CDR2 FQGNSA come from the germline V gene. The CDR3 totals 16 residues.

The J gene is TRBJ2-3, the V gene TRBV30; TRBD1 matches at 8 bases. The CDR3 totals 13 residues. Germline V gives CDR1 GTSNPN, CDR2 SVGIG (reference sequence). V lost 5 bases and J lost 2; bases outside the gene matches: 3. The CDR3 nucleotides are TGTGCCTGGGGACAGGGAAACACAGATACGCAGTATTTT. Its translation: CAWGQGNTDTQYF.

The V gene is TRBV24-1, the J gene TRBJ2-3; tentatively, D is TRBD2 (7 bases). The germline V and J ends were trimmed by 9 bases and 7 bases, with 13 bases remaining between them. The CDR3 contains 12 residues. Germline CDR1 is KGHDR and CDR2 is SFDVKD. As DNA, the CDR3 is TGTGCCACCGAGGGGGGGAGGTATACGCAGTATTTT. Translating gives CATEGGRYTQYF.

The chain is built from TRBV27 and TRBJ2-1; D is perhaps TRBD2 (6 bases). V lost 6 bases to trimming and J lost 4 bases, with 10 bases between them. The germline V gene has CDR1 MNHEY and CDR2 SMNVEV (reference sequence). The CDR3 consists of 13 residues. CDR3 DNA: TGTGCCAGCAGCCGGGACTTTTACAATGAGCAGTTCTTC. This codes for CASSRDFYNEQFF.

The chain has TRBV5-1 and TRBJ1-3; a weak D match, TRBD1 (5 bases). Per germline, CDR1 SGHRS and CDR2 YFSETQ. The V gene lost 0 bases and the J gene lost 4 bases, with 17 bases spanning the gap. The CDR3 totals 17 residues. The CDR3 region has the DNA TGCGCCAGCAGCTTGGACACAGGCTATGGATCCGGAAACACCATATATTTT. It codes for CASSLDTGYGSGNTIYF.

This clone was picked up a small number of times. V is TRBV11-2 and J is TRBJ2-5; 9 nucleotides align to TRBD1. The CDR3 consists of 16 residues. V shed 7 bases, J shed 3 bases, and the junction held 12 bases outside the gene matches. The germline gives CDR1 SGHAT, CDR2 FQNNGV. The CDR3 region is CASTYPPGQGKETQYF. CDR3 DNA: TGTGCCAGCACCTATCCACCGGGACAGGGCAAAGAGACCCAGTACTTC. The variable domain in full, with the rest retrieved from reference TRBV11-2 and TRBJ2-5, is EAGVAQSPRYKIIEKRQSVAFWCNPISGHATLYWYQQILGQGPKLLIQFQNNGVVDDSQLPKDRFSAERLKGVDSTLKIQPAKLEDSAVYLCASTYPPGQGKETQYFGPGTRLLVL.

This sequence joins TRBV20-1 and TRBJ2-1; 10 bases line up with TRBD1. Germline-derived CDR1 and CDR2 are DFQATT and SNEGSKA (reference sequence). The CDR3 extends over 17 amino acids. The V segment lost 3 bases and the J segment 7 bases; nucleotides outside the gene matches: 15. The CDR3 sequence is CSASHLYRDRGGNEQFF. The CDR3 coding sequence is TGCAGTGCTAGTCACCTTTATCGGGACAGGGGTGGTAATGAGCAGTTCTTC.

The chain combines TRBV7-6 with TRBJ2-5; D is possibly TRBD1 (6 bases). V lost 5 bases to trimming and J lost 1 base, with 20 bases between them. The germline V gene encodes CDR1 SGHVS and CDR2 FNYEAQ. The CDR3 is 17 amino acids. DNA of the CDR3: TGTGCCAGCAGCCCTAGTATCCGCCTGACAGGCCAAGAGACCCAGTACTTC. Amino acid sequence: CASSPSIRLTGQETQYF.